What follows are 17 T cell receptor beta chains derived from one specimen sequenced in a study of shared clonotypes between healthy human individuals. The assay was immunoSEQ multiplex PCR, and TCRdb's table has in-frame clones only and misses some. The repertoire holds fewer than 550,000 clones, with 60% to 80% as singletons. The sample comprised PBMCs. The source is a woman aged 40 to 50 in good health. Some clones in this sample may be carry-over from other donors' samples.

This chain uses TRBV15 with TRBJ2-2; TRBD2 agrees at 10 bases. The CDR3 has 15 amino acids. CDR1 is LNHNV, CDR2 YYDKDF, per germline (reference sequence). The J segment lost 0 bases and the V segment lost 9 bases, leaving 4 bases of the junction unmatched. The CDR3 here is CATRTSGTNTGELFF. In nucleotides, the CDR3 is TGTGCCACTCGGACTAGCGGAACGAACACCGGGGAGCTGTTTTTT.

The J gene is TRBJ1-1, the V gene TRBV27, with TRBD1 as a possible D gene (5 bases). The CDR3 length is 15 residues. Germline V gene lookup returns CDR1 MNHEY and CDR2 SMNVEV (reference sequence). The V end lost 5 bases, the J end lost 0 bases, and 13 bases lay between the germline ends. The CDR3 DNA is TGTGCCAGCAGTCCTCGCGGGGGTATGAACACTGAAGCTTTCTTT. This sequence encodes CASSPRGGMNTEAFF.

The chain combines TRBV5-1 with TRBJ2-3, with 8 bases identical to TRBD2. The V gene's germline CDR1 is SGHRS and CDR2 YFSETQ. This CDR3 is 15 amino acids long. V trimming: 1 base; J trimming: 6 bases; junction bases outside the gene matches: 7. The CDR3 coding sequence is TGCGCCAGCAGCTTGAGTGGACGGGAGGGGGATACGCAGTATTTT. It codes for CASSLSGREGDTQYF.

The CDR3 nucleotides are TGTGCCAGCAGCGCGGGACAGCGCACAGATACGCAGTATTTT. This gives the protein CASSAGQRTDTQYF. The J gene is TRBJ2-3, the V gene TRBV11-2; tentatively, D is TRBD1 (7 bases). The CDR3 is 14 amino acids. Germline CDR1 SGHAT, CDR2 FQNNGV. V was shortened by 5 bases and J by 1 base, with 10 bases between the two germline ends.

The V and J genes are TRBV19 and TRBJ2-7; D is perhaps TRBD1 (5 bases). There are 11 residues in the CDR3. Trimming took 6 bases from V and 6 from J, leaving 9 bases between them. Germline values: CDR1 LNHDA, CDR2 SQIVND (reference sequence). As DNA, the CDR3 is TGTGCCAGTAGCAACAGGCTCGAGCAGTACTTC. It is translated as CASSNRLEQYF. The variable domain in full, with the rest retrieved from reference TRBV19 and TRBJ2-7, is DGGITQSPKYLFRKEGQNVTLSCEQNLNHDAMYWYRQDPGQGLRLIYYSQIVNDFQKGDIAEGYSVSREKKESFPLTVTSAQKNPTAFYLCASSNRLEQYFGPGTRLTVT.

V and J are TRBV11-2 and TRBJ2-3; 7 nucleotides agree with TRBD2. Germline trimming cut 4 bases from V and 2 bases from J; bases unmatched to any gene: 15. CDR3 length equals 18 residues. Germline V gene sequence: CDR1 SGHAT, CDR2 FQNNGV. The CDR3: CASSSSGGSGTYTDTQYF. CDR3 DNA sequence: TGTGCCAGCAGCTCTAGTGGGGGGAGCGGGACCTACACAGATACGCAGTATTTT.

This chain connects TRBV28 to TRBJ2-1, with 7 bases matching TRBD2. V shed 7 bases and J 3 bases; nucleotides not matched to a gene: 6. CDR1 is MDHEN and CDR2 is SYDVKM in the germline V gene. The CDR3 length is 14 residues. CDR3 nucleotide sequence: TGTGCCAGCACCCCAGCGGGGTTCTACAATGAGCAGTTCTTC. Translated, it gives CASTPAGFYNEQFF.

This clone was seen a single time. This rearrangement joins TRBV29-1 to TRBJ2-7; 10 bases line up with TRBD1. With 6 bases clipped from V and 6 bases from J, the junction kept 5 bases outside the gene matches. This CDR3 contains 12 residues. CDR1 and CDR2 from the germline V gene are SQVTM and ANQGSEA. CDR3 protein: CSVRQGAGEQYF. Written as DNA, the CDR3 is TGCAGCGTCCGACAGGGGGCCGGCGAGCAGTACTTC.

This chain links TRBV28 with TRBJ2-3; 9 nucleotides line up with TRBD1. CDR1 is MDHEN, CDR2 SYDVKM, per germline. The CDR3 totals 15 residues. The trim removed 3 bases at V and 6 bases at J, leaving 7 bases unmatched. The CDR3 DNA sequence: TGTGCCAGCAGTTTGGGAGGGACAGGGAGGGATACGCAGTATTTT. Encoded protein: CASSLGGTGRDTQYF.

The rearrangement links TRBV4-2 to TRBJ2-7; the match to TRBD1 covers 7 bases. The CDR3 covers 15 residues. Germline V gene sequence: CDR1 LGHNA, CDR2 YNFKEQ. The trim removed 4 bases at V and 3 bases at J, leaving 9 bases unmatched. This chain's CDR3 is CASSLQPHRGYEQYF. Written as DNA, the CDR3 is TGTGCCAGCAGCCTCCAGCCGCACAGGGGCTACGAGCAGTACTTC.

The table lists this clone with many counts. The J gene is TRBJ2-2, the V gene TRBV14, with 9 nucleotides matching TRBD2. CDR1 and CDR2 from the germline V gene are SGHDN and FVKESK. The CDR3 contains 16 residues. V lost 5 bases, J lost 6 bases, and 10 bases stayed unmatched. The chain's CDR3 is CASSKGGSGRAGELFF. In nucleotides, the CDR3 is TGTGCCAGCAGCAAAGGGGGTAGCGGGAGAGCCGGGGAGCTGTTTTTT.

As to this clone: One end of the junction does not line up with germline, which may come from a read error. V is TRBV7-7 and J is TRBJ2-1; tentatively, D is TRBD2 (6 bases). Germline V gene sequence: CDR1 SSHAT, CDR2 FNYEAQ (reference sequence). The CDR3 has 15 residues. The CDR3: CASSPGTSDYNEQFF. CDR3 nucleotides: TGTGCTAGCAGTCCCGGGACTTCGGACTACAATGAGCAGTTCTTC. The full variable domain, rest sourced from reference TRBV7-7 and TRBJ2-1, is GAGVSQSPRYKVTKRGQDVTLRCDPISSHATLYWYQQALGQGPEFLTYFNYEAQPDKSGLPSDRFSAERPEGSISTLTIQRTEQRDSAMYRCASSPGTSDYNEQFFGPGTRLTVL.

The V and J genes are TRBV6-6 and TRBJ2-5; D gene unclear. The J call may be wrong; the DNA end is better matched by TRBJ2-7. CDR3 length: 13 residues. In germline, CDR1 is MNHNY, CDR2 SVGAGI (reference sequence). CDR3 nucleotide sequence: TGTGCCAGCAGTTACCCCGATCCCTACGAGCAGTACTTC. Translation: CASSYPDPYEQYF.

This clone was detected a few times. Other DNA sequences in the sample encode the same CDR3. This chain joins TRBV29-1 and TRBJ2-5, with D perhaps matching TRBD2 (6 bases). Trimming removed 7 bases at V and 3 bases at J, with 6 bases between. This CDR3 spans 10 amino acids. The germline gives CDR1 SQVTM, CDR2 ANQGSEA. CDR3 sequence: CSGGEETQYF. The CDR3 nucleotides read TGCAGCGGCGGGGAAGAGACCCAGTACTTC.

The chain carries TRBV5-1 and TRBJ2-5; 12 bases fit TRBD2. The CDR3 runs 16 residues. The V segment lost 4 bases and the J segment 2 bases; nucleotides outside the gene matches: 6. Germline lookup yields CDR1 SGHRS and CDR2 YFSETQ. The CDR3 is CASSPGTSGPQETQYF. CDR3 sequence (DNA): TGCGCCAGCAGCCCTGGGACTAGCGGGCCTCAAGAGACCCAGTACTTC. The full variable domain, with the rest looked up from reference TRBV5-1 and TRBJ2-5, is KAGVTQTPRYLIKTRGQQVTLSCSPISGHRSVSWYQQTPGQGLQFLFEYFSETQRNKGNFPGRFSGRQFSNSRSEMNVSTLELGDSALYLCASSPGTSGPQETQYFGPGTRLLVL.

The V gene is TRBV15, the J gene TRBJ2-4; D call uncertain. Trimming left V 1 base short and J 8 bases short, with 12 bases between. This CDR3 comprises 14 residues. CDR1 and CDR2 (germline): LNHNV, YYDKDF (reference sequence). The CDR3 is CATSRGWGPDIQYF. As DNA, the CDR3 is TGTGCCACCAGCAGAGGATGGGGTCCGGACATTCAGTACTTC.

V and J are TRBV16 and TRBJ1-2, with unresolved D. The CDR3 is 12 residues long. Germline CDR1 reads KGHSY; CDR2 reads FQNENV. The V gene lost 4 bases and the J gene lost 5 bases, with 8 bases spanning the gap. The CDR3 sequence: CASSPIAYGYTF. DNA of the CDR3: TGTGCCAGCAGCCCCATTGCTTATGGCTACACCTTC.